The 2 T cell receptor beta chains listed next were all sequenced from one sample in a study of T cell responses to AZD1222 COVID-19 vaccine. Clones were read by immunoSEQ multiplex PCR, and TCRdb kept only the in-frame ones, dropping some. This sample has 100,000 to 150,000 clones, with 90% found just once. This specimen was peripheral blood, taken on day 0 of AZD1222 vaccination. Receptors originate from an adult in good health.

The genes are TRBV19 and TRBJ2-7, with 13 bases matching TRBD2. CDR1 is LNHDA and CDR2 is SQIVND in the germline V gene (reference sequence). The CDR3 contains 15 residues. The J segment lost 5 bases and the V segment lost 5 bases, leaving 6 bases of the junction unmatched. CDR3 in amino acids: CASSLLAGGPHEQYF. The CDR3 DNA is TGTGCCAGTAGTCTACTAGCGGGAGGGCCCCACGAGCAGTACTTC.

The J gene is TRBJ2-7, the V gene TRBV7-2; D gene ambiguous. CDR1 and CDR2 (germline): SGHTA, FQGNSA. The CDR3 is 15 amino acids. V was trimmed by 3 bases and J by 5 bases, leaving 17 bases between them. CDR3 coding DNA: TGTGCCAGCAGCTTTTTCGAGCGTAGTACCCACGAGCAGTACTTC. Protein: CASSFFERSTHEQYF.